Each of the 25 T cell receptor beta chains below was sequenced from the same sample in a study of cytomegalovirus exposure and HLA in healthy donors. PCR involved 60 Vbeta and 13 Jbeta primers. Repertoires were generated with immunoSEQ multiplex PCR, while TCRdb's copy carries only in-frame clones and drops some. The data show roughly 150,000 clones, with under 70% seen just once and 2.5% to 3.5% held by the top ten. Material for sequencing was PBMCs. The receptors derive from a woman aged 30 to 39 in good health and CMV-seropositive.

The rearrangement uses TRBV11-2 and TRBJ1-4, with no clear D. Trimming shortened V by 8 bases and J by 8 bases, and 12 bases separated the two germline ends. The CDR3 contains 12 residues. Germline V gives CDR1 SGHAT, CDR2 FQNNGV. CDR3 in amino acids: CASSLGPEKLFF. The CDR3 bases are TGTGCCAGCTCCTTGGGCCCCGAAAAACTGTTTTTT. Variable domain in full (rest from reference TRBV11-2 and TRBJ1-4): EAGVAQSPRYKIIEKRQSVAFWCNPISGHATLYWYQQILGQGPKLLIQFQNNGVVDDSQLPKDRFSAERLKGVDSTLKIQPAKLEDSAVYLCASSLGPEKLFFGSGTQLSVL.

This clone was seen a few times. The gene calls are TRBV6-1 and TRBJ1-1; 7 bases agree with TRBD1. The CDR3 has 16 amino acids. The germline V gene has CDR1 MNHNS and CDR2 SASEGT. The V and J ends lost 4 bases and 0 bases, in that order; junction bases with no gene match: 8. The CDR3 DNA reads TGTGCCAGCAGTGCAACCGGGGGACAGATGAACACTGAAGCTTTCTTT. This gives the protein CASSATGGQMNTEAFF.

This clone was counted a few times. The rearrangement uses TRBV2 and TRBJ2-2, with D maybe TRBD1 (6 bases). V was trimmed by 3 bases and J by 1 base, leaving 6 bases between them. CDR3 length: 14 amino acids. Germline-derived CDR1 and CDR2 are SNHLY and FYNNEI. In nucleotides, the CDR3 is TGTGCCAGCAGTGAGACAGGGAACACCGGGGAGCTGTTTTTT. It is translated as CASSETGNTGELFF. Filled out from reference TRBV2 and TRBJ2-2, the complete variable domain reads EPEVTQTPSHQVTQMGQEVILRCVPISNHLYFYWYRQILGQKVEFLVSFYNNEISEKSEIFDDQFSVERPDGSNFTLKIRSTKLEDSAMYFCASSETGNTGELFFGEGSRLTVL.

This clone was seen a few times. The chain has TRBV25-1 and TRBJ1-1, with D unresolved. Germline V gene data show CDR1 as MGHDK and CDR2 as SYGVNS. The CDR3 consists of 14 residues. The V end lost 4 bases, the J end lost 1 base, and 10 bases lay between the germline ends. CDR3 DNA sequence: TGTGCCAGCAGTGCGTTGAGTTGGAACACTGAAGCTTTCTTT. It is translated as CASSALSWNTEAFF.

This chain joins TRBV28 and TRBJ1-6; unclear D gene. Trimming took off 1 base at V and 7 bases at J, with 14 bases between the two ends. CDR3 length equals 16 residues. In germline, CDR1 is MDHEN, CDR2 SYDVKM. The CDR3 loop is CASSLFFPGSNSPLHF. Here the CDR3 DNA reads TGTGCCAGCAGTTTATTTTTCCCCGGTTCCAATTCACCCCTCCACTTT.

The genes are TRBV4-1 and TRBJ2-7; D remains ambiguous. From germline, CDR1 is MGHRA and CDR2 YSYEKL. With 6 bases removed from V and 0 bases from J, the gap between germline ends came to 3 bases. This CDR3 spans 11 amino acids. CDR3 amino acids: CASSHSYEQYF. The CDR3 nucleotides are TGCGCCAGCAGTCACTCCTACGAGCAGTACTTC.

CDR3 amino acids: CASSSSGGYEQYF. CDR3 nucleotide sequence: TGTGCCAGCAGCTCCAGCGGAGGCTACGAGCAGTACTTC. The chain is built from TRBV7-3 and TRBJ2-7; D is possibly TRBD2 (5 bases). V lost 4 bases and J lost 3, with 10 bases in between. Per the germline V gene, CDR1 is SGHTA and CDR2 is FQGTGA. The CDR3 has 13 amino acids. The full variable domain, with the rest looked up from reference TRBV7-3 and TRBJ2-7, is GAGVSQTPSNKVTEKGKYVELRCDPISGHTALYWYRQSLGQGPEFLIYFQGTGAADDSGLPNDRFFAVRPEGSVSTLKIQRTERGDSAVYLCASSSSGGYEQYFGPGTRLTVT.

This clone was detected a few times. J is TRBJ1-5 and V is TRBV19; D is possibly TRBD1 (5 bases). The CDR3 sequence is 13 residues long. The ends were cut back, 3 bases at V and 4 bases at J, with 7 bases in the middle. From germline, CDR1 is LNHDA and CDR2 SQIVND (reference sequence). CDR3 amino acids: CASSMTANQPQHF. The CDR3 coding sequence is TGTGCCAGTAGTATGACAGCGAATCAGCCCCAGCATTTT.

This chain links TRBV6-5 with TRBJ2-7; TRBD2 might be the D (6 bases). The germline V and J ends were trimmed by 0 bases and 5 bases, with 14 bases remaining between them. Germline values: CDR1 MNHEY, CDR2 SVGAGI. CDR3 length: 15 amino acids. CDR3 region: CASSYSGGYRNEQYF. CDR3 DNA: TGTGCCAGCAGTTACTCAGGAGGGTATCGGAACGAGCAGTACTTC.

The CDR3, as DNA: TGTGCCAGCAGTTTACAGGGCGGCACTGAAGCTTTCTTT. This gives the protein CASSLQGGTEAFF. The chain employs TRBV28 and TRBJ1-1; perhaps TRBD1 as D (5 bases). The germline V gene encodes CDR1 MDHEN and CDR2 SYDVKM. The ends were cut back, 2 bases at V and 4 bases at J, with 8 bases in the middle. This CDR3 is built from 13 residues. The full variable domain, its missing parts supplied by reference TRBV28 and TRBJ1-1, is DVKVTQSSRYLVKRTGEKVFLECVQDMDHENMFWYRQDPGLGLRLIYFSYDVKMKEKGDIPEGYSVSREKKERFSLILESASTNQTSMYLCASSLQGGTEAFFGQGTRLTVV.

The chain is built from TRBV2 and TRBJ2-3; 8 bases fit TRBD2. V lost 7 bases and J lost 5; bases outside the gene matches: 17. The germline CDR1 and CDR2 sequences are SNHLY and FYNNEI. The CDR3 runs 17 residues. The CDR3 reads CASKSPTGGGLGDTQYF. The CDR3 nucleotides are TGTGCCAGCAAATCCCCAACCGGGGGGGGCTTGGGAGATACGCAGTATTTT. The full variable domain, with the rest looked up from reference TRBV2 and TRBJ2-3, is EPEVTQTPSHQVTQMGQEVILRCVPISNHLYFYWYRQILGQKVEFLVSFYNNEISEKSEIFDDQFSVERPDGSNFTLKIRSTKLEDSAMYFCASKSPTGGGLGDTQYFGPGTRLTVL.

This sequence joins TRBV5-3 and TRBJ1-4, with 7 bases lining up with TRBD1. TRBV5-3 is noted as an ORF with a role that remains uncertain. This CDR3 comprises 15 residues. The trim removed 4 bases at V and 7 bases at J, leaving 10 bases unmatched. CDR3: CARSIQTGVREKLFF. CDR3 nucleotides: TGTGCCAGAAGCATACAAACAGGGGTTCGTGAAAAACTGTTTTTT.

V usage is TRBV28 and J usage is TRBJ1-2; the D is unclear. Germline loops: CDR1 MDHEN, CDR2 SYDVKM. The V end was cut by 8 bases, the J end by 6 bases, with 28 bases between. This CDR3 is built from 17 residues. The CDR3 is CASHSFAETPRWNGYTF. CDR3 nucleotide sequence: TGTGCCAGCCACAGTTTTGCAGAGACACCACGGTGGAATGGCTACACCTTC.

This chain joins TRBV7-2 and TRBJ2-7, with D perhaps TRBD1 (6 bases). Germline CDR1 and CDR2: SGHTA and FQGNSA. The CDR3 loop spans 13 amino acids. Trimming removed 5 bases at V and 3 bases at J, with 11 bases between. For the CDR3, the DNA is TGTGCCAGCAGCCTGCAACAGGGCTACGAGCAGTACTTC. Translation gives CASSLQQGYEQYF.

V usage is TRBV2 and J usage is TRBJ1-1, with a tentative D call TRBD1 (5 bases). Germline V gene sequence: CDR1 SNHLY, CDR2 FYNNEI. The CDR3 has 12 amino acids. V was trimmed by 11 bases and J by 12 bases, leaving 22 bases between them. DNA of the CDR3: TGTGCCGCAAGAACCGAGACAGTTTACTCTTTCTTT. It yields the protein CAARTETVYSFF.

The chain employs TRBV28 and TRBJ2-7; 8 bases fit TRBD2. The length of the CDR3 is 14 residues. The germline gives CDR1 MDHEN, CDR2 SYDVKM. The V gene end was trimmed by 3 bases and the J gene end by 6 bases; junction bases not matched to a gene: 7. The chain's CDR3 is CASSFDGGVGEQYF. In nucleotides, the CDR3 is TGTGCCAGCAGTTTTGACGGGGGGGTGGGCGAGCAGTACTTC.

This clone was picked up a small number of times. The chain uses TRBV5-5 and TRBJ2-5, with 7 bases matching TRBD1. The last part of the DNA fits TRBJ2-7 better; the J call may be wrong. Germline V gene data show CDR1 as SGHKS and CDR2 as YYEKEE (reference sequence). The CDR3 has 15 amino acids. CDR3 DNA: TGTGCCAGCAGCTTACAAATGACAGGGATCTCCGAGCAGTACTTC. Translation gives CASSLQMTGISEQYF.

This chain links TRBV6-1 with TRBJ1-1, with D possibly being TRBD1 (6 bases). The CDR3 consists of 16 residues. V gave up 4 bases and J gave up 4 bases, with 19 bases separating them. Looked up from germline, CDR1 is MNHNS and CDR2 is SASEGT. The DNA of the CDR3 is TGTGCCAGCAGTGCCCACCAACAGGGTGTGGGCACTGAAGCTTTCTTT. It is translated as CASSAHQQGVGTEAFF.

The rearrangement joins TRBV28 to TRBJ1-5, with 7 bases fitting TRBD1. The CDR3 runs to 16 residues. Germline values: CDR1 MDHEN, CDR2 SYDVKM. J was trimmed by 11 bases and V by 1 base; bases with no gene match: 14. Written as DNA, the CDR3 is TGTGCCAGCAGTTTATTACGGGACAGCCAGAAAATGTCCCAGCATTTT. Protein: CASSLLRDSQKMSQHF.

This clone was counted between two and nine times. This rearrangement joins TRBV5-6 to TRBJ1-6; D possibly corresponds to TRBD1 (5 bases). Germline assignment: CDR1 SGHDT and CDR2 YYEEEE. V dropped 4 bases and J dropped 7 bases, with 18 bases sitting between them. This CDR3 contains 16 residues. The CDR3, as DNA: TGTGCCAGCAGCCCTACCCCGGGACGGGGGAATTCACCCCTCCACTTT. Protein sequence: CASSPTPGRGNSPLHF.

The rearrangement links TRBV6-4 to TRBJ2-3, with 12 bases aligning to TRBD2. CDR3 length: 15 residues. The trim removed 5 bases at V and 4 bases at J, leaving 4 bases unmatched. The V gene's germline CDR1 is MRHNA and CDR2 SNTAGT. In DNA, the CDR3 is TGTGCCAGCAGTCCCCTAGCGGGGGGGCCAGATACGCAGTATTTT. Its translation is CASSPLAGGPDTQYF.

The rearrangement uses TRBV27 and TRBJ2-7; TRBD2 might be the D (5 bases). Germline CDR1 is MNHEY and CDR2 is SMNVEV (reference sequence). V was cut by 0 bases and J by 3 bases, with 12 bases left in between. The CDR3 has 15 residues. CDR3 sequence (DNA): TGTGCCAGCAGTTTATCCCCGCGAGGGAGCTACGAGCAGTACTTC. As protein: CASSLSPRGSYEQYF.

CDR3 DNA sequence: TGTGCCAGCAGCCAGGAACATAATTCACCCCTCCACTTT. It encodes CASSQEHNSPLHF. The V gene is TRBV2, the J gene TRBJ1-6; unclear D gene. V shed 6 bases and J shed 5 bases, with 8 bases lying between them. The germline V gene has CDR1 SNHLY and CDR2 FYNNEI. The CDR3 loop spans 13 amino acids.

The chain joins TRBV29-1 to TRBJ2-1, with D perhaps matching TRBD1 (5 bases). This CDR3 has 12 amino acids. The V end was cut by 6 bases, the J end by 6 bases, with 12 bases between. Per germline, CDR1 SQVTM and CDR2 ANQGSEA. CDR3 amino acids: CSVNYRTNEQFF. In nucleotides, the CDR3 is TGCAGCGTAAATTACAGGACCAATGAGCAGTTCTTC.

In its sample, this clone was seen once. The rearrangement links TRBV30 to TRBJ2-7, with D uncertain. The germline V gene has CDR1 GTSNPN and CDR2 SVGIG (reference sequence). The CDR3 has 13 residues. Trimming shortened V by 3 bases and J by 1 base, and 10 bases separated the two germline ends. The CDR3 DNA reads TGTGCCTGGAGCCCAACACCGTCCTACGAGCAGTACTTC. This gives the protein CAWSPTPSYEQYF.